One T cell receptor (beta chain) is described in this entry. V shed 1 base and J shed 6 bases, with 16 bases lying between them. The CDR3 runs 15 residues. From germline, CDR1 is KGHSH and CDR2 LQKENI. Assay used: immunoSEQ multiplex PCR; TCRdb lists only in-frame clones, some missing. The sample lists more than 2,000,000 clones, approximately 94% occurring once. Those who donated were healthy HIV-negative adults, with no recent acute infections or vaccinations reported. Naive CD4+ cells were CD45RA-selected; the remaining cells were memory. The source of the sample is a study of shared clonotypes between healthy human individuals.

V usage is TRBV18 and J usage is TRBJ2-7, with a possible D match to TRBD2 (6 bases). What was sequenced was naive CD4+ T cells sorted from blood. Subset meaning: CD45RA+ positively selected. The clonotype originates from a man between 18 and 35 years old in good health. The CDR3 is CASSPLSLAPGEQYF. CDR3 DNA sequence: TGTGCCAGCTCACCACTTTCACTAGCCCCGGGCGAGCAGTACTTC.